Here is one TCR beta chain with its context. Produced via immunoSEQ multiplex PCR; TCRdb's table is partial and in-frame only. Of fewer than 75,000 clones in the sample, 85% to 95% are singletons; the top ten hold 3% to 4%. Germline loops: CDR1 GTSNPN, CDR2 SVGIG (reference sequence). The CDR3 spans 12 residues. Trimming removed 4 bases at V and 4 bases at J, with 11 bases between. These data are taken from a study of T cell changes during pregnancy in multiple sclerosis. The sample consisted of peripheral blood, taken after pregnancy. The receptor comes from a female donor in good health, enrolled as a control in a pregnancy study. The chain uses TRBV30 and TRBJ2-7; a possible D gene is TRBD2 (7 bases). In DNA form, the CDR3 reads TGTGCCTGGAAGGGGGAGGGTTACGAGCAGTACTTC. Translating it yields CAWKGEGYEQYF.